This record covers a single TCR beta chain. No antigen is known for it. CDR3 length: 13 amino acids. With 0 bases removed from V and 10 bases from J, the gap between germline ends came to 14 bases. Per the germline V gene, CDR1 is SGDLS and CDR2 is YYNGEE. The data originate from a study of STAT5B mutations in CD4+ large granular lymphocyte leukemia. Study conclusions and caveats: Without putative leukemic clones, patient CD4-sorted repertoires remained more clonal than healthy CD4+ repertoires. Top patient clones used TRBV06 genes more often: 8/27 versus 2/35 in controls. Without HLA matching, higher CD4+ than CD8+ T-LGLL clonality could reflect small sample size. Main leukemic clonotypes were patient-specific, but roughly 23% appeared at low frequency elsewhere.

TCRdb's copy holds only in-frame clones and misses some; the assay was immunoSEQ multiplex PCR. The sample carries 20,000 to 25,000 clones, 55% to 75% recorded once. The gene calls are TRBV9 and TRBJ2-7; weak D call: TRBD1 (6 bases). Sample: CD4+ T cells from blood buffy coats. This TCR was recovered from a human donor in good health. CDR3: CASSVEEGTTQYF. The CDR3 DNA is TGTGCCAGCAGCGTAGAGGAAGGGACAACCCAGTACTTC.